What follows describes a single TCR beta chain. Its antigen remains unknown. Trimming cost V 4 bases and J 2 bases, with 8 bases left between them. Germline V gene lookup returns CDR1 SQVTM and CDR2 ANQGSEA. The CDR3 runs to 12 residues. The sample is drawn from a study of OX40 agonist ivuxolimab in advanced cancers. The assay was immunoSEQ multiplex PCR, and TCRdb's table has in-frame clones only and misses some. The repertoire consists of 63,000 or so clones, with just over 85% occurring once and the leading ten covering roughly 2.4%. Overall study findings and caveats: Antigen specificity remained undetermined for the expanded peripheral T cells.

The TCR sequence derives from an adult with an advanced solid tumor such as melanoma, head and neck, liver or kidney cancer. The rearrangement uses TRBV29-1 and TRBJ1-2; no definite D call. Sequencing was performed on CD4+ or CD8+ T cells sorted from blood, taken in a trial of the OX40 agonist ivuxolimab. The CDR3 loop reads CSVGRRNYGYTF. The CDR3, as DNA: TGCAGCGTTGGCCGCCGGAACTATGGCTACACCTTC.